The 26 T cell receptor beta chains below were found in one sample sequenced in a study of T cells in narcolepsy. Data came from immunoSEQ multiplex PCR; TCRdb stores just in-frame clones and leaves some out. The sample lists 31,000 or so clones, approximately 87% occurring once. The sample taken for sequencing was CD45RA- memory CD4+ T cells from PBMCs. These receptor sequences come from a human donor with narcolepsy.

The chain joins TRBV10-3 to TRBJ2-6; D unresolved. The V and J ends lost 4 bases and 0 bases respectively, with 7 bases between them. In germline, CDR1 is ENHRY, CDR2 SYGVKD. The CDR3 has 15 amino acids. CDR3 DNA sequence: TGTGCCATCAGTGCTCCGAACTCTGGGGCCAACGTCCTGACTTTC. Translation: CAISAPNSGANVLTF.

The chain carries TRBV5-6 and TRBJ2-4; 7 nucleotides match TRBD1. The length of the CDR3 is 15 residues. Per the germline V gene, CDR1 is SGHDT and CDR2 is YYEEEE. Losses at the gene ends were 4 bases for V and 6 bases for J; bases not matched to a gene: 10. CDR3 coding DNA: TGTGCCAGCAGCCTAGATCAGGGACAGAGAAACATTCAGTACTTC. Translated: CASSLDQGQRNIQYF. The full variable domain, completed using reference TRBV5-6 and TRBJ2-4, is DAGVTQSPTHLIKTRGQQVTLRCSPKSGHDTVSWYQQALGQGPQFIFQYYEEEERQRGNFPDRFSGHQFPNYSSELNVNALLLGDSALYLCASSLDQGQRNIQYFGAGTRLSVL.

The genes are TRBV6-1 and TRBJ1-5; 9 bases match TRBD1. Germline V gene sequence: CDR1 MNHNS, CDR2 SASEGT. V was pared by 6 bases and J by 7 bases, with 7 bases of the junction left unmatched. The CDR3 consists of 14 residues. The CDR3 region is CASRVGQGGQPQHF. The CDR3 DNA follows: TGTGCCAGCAGAGTGGGACAGGGAGGGCAGCCCCAGCATTTT.

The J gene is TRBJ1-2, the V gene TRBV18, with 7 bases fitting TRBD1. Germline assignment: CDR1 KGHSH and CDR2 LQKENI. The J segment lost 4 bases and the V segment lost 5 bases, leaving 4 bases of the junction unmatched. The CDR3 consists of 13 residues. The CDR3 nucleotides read TGTGCCAGCTCAGAGACAGGGACCTATGGCTACACCTTC. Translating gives CASSETGTYGYTF.

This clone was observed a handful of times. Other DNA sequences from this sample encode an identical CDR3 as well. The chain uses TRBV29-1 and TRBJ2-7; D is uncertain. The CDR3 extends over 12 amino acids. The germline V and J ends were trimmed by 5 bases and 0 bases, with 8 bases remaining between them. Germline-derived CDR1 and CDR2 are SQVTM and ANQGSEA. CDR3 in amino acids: CSVKGSSYEQYF. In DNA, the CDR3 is TGCAGCGTTAAGGGCAGCTCCTACGAGCAGTACTTC.

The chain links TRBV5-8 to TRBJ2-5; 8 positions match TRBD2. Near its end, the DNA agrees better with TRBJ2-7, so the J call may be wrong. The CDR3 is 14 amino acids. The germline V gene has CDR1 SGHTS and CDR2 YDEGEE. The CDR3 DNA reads TGTGCCAGCAGCGTAGCGGGAACTCCCTACGAGCAGTACTTC. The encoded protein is CASSVAGTPYEQYF.

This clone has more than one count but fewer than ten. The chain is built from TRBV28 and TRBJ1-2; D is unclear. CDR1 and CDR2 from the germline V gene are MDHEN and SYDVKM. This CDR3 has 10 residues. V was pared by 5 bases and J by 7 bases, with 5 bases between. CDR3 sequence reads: CASSQVGYTF. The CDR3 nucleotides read TGTGCCAGCAGTCAGGTTGGCTACACCTTC.

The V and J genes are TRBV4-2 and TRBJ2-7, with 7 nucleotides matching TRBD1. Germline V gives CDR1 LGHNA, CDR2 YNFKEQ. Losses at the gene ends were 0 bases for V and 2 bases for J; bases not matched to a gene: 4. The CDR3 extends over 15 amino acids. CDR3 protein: CASSQDEQGTYEQYF. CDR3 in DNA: TGTGCCAGCAGCCAAGATGAACAGGGGACCTACGAGCAGTACTTC.

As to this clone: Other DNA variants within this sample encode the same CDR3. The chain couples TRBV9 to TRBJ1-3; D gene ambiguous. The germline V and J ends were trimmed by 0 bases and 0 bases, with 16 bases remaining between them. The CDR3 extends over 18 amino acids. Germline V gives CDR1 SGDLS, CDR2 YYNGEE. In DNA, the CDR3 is TGTGCCAGCAGCGTAGGGGCGAGAGGACGTGACTCTGGAAACACCATATATTTT. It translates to CASSVGARGRDSGNTIYF.

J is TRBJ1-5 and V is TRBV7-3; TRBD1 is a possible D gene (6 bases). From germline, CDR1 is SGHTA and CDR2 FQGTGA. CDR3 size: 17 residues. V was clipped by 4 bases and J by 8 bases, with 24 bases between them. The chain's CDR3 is CASSSCQYHIQGKPQHF. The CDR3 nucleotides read TGTGCCAGCAGCTCATGCCAGTACCATATACAGGGAAAGCCCCAGCATTTT.

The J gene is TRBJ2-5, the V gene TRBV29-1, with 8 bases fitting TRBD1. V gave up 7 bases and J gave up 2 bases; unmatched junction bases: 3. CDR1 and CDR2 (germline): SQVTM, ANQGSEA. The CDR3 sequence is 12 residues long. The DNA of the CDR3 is TGCAGCGGTGGACAGGGTCAAGAGACCCAGTACTTC. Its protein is CSGGQGQETQYF. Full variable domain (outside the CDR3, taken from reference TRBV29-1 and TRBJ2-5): SAVISQKPSRDICQRGTSLTIQCQVDSQVTMMFWYRQQPGQSLTLIATANQGSEATYESGFVIDKFPISRPNLTFSTLTVSNMSPEDSSIYLCSGGQGQETQYFGPGTRLLVL.

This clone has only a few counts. In DNA, the CDR3 is TGTGCCACTGGGACAGGGTCTATCTACGAGCAGTACTTC. It is translated as CATGTGSIYEQYF. The genes are TRBV2 and TRBJ2-7; 9 bases are a match to TRBD1. The CDR3 loop spans 13 amino acids. Germline V CDR1 and CDR2: SNHLY, FYNNEI. With V trimmed by 10 bases and J by 3 bases, 7 bases remained unmatched.

CDR3 in DNA: TGTGCCAGCAGTGAAACACCCAGACCCAATCAGCCCCAGCATTTT. This encodes CASSETPRPNQPQHF. This chain connects TRBV6-1 to TRBJ1-5, with D unclear. Germline CDR1 is MNHNS and CDR2 is SASEGT. This CDR3 contains 15 residues. V was shortened by 2 bases and J by 3 bases, with 11 bases between the two germline ends.

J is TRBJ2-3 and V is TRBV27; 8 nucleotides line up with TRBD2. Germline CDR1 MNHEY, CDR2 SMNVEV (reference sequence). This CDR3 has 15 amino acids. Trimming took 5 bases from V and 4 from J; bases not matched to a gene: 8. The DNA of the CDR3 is TGTGCCAGCAGTGCCCAGCGGGAGAGGTCAGATACGCAGTATTTT. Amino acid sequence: CASSAQRERSDTQYF.

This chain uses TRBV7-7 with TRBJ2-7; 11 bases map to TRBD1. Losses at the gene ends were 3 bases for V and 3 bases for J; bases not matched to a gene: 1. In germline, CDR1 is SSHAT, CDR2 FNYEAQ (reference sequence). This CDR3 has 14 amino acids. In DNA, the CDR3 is TGTGCCAGCAGCTTGGGACAGGGGGGCTACGAGCAGTACTTC. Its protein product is CASSLGQGGYEQYF.

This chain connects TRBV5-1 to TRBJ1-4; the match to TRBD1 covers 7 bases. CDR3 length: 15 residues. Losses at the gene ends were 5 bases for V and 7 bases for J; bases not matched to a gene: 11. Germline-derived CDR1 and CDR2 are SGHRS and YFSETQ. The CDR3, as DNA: TGCGCCAGCAGTAATCAGGGGGTTCTCGGTGAAAAACTGTTTTTT. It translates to CASSNQGVLGEKLFF. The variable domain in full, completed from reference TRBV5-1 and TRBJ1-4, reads KAGVTQTPRYLIKTRGQQVTLSCSPISGHRSVSWYQQTPGQGLQFLFEYFSETQRNKGNFPGRFSGRQFSNSRSEMNVSTLELGDSALYLCASSNQGVLGEKLFFGSGTQLSVL.

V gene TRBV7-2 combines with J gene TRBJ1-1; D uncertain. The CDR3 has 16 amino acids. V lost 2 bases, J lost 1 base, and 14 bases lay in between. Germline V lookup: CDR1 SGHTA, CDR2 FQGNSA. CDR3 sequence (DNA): TGTGCCAGCAGCTTAATAGCGGTAGACTGGAACACTGAAGCTTTCTTT. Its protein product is CASSLIAVDWNTEAFF.

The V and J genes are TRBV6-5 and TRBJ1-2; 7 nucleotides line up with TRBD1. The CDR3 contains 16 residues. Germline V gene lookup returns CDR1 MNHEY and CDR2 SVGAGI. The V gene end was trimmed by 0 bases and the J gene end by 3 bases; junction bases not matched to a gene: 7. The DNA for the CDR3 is TGTGCCAGCAGTTACTCACCAGGGGGAAAGGACTATGGCTACACCTTC. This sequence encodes CASSYSPGGKDYGYTF.

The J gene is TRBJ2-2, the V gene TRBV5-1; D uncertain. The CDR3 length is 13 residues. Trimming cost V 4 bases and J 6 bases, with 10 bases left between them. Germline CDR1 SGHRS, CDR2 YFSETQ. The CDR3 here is CASSAVGAGELFF. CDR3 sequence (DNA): TGCGCCAGCAGCGCGGTGGGTGCCGGGGAGCTGTTTTTT.

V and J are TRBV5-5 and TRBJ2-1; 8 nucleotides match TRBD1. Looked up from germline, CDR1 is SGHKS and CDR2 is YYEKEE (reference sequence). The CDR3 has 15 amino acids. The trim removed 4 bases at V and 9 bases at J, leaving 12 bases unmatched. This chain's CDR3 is CASSGGTGRIGEQFF. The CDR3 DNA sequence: TGTGCCAGCAGCGGTGGGACAGGCAGGATTGGTGAGCAGTTCTTC.

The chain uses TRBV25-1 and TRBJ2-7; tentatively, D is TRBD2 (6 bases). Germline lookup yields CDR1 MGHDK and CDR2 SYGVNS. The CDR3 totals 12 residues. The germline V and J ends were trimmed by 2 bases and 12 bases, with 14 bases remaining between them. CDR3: CASSEGGVRWYF. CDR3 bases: TGTGCCAGCAGTGAAGGAGGGGTTCGTTGGTACTTC.

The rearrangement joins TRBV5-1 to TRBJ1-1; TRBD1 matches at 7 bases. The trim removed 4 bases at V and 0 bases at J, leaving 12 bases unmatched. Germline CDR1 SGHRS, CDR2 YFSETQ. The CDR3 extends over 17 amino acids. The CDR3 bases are TGCGCCAGCAGCCCCGGGACAGATGGGTCCATGAACACTGAAGCTTTCTTT. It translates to CASSPGTDGSMNTEAFF.

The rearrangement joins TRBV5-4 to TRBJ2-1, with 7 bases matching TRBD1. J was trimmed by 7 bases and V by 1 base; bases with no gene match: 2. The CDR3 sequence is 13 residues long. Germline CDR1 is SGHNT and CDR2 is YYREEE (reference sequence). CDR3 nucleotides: TGTGCCAGCAGCTTGTCAGGGGGTAATGAGCAGTTCTTC. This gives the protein CASSLSGGNEQFF.

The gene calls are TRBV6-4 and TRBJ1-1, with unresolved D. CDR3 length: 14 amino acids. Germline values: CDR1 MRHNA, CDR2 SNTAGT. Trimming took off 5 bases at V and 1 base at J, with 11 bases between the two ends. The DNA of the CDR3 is TGTGCCAGCAGTCCCAGCCCCGGGAACACTGAAGCTTTCTTT. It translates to CASSPSPGNTEAFF.

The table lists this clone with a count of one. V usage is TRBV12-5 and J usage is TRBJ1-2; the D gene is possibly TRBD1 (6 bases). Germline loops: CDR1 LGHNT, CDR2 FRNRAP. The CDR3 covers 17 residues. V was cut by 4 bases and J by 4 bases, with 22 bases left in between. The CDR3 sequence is CASGSATLGGFRYGYTF. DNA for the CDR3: TGTGCTAGTGGTTCTGCTACCCTAGGGGGGTTTCGCTATGGCTACACCTTC.

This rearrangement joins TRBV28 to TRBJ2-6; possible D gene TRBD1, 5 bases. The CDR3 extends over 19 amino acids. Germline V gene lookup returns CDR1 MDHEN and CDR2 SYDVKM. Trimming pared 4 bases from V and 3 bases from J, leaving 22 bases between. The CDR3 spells CASSSFMQGVRDGANVLTF. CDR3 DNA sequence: TGTGCCAGCAGTTCCTTTATGCAGGGCGTAAGAGATGGGGCCAACGTCCTGACTTTC.